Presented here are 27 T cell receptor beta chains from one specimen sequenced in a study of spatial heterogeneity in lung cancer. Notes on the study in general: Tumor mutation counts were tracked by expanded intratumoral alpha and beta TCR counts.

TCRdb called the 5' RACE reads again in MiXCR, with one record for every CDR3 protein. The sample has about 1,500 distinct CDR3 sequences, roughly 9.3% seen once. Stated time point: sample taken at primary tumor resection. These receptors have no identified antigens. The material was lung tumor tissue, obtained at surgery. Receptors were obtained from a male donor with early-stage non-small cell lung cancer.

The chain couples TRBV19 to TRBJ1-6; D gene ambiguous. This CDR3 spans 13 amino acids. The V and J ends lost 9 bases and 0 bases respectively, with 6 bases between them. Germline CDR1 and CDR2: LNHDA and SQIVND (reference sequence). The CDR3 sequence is CASLGSYNSPLHF. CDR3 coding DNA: TGTGCCAGCCTGGGCTCCTATAATTCACCCCTCCACTTT.

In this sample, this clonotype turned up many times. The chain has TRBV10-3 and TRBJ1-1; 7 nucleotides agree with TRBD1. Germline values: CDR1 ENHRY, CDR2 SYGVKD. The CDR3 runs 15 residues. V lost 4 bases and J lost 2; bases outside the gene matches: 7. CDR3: CAISGSRDRNTEAFF. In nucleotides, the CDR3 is TGTGCCATCAGTGGTTCACGGGACAGAAACACTGAAGCTTTCTTT.

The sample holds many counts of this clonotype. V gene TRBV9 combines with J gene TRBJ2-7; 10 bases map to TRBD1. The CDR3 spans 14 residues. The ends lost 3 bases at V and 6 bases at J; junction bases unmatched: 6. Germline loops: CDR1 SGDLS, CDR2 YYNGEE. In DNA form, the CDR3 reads TGTGCCAGCAGCGGCGGGACAGGGGCAATCGAGCAGTACTTC. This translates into CASSGGTGAIEQYF.

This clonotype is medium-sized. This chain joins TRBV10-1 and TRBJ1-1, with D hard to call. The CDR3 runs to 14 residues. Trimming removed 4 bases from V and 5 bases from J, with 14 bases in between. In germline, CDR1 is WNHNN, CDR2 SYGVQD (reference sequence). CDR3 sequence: CASSAGTGMTEAFF. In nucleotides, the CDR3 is TGCGCCAGCAGTGCTGGTACCGGGATGACTGAAGCTTTCTTT.

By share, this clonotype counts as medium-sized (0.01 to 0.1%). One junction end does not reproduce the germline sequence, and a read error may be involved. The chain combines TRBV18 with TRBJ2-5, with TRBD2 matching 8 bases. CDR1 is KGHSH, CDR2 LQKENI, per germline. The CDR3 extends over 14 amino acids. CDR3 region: CASSPQSGGETQYF. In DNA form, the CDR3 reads TGTGCCAGCTCTCCACAGTCGGGAGGGGAGACCCAGTACTTC.

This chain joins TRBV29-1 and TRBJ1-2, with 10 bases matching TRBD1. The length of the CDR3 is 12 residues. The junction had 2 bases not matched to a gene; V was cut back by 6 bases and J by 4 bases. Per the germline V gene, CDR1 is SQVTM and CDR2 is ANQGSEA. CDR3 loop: CSVGQGFYGYTF. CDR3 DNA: TGCAGCGTGGGACAGGGGTTCTATGGCTACACCTTC.

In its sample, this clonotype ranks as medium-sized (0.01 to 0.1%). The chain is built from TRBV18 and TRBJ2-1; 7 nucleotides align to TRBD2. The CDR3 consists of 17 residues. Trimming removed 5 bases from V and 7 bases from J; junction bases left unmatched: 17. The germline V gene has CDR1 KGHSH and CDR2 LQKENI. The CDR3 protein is CASSSSAGIRAGNEQFF. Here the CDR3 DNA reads TGTGCCAGCTCATCGTCAGCGGGAATAAGGGCGGGGAATGAGCAGTTCTTC. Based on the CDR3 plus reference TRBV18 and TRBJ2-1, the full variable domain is NAGVMQNPRHLVRRRGQEARLRCSPMKGHSHVYWYRQLPEEGLKFMVYLQKENIIDESGMPKERFSAEFPKEGPSILRIQQVVRGDSAAYFCASSSSAGIRAGNEQFFGPGTRLTVL.

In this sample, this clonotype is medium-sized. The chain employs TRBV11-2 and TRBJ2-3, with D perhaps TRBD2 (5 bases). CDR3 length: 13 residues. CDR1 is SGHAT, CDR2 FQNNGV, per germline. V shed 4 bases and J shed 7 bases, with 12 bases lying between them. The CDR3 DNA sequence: TGTGCCAGCAGCTGGTCGGCGGGCTATACGCAGTATTTT. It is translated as CASSWSAGYTQYF.

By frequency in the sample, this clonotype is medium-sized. The CDR3 loop reads CATHRREGTDTQYF. The CDR3 region has the DNA TGTGCCACCCACCGGCGGGAAGGGACAGATACGCAGTATTTT. The chain uses TRBV18 and TRBJ2-3; perhaps TRBD2 as D (6 bases). Germline CDR1 reads KGHSH; CDR2 reads LQKENI. The CDR3 runs to 14 residues. V shed 10 bases and J shed 3 bases, with 17 bases lying between them.

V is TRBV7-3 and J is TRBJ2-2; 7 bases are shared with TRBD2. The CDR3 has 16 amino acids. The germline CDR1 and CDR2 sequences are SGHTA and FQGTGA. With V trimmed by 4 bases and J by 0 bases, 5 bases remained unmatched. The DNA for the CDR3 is TGTGCCAGCAGCTCCCAGCGGGGTGCGAACACCGGGGAGCTGTTTTTT. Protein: CASSSQRGANTGELFF.

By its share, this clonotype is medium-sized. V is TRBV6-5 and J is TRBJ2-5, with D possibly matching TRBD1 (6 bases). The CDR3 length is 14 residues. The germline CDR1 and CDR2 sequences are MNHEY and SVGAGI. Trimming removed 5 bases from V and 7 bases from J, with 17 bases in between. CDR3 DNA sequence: TGTGCCAGCAGTATACAGGGAGCCACCGGGACCCAGTACTTC. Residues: CASSIQGATGTQYF.

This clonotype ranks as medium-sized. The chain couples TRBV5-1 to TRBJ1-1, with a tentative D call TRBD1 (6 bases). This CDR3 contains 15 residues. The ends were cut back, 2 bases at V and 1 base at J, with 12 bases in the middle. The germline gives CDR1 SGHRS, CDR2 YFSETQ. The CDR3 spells CASSFTQGGNTEAFF. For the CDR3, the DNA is TGCGCCAGCAGCTTCACACAGGGTGGGAACACTGAAGCTTTCTTT.

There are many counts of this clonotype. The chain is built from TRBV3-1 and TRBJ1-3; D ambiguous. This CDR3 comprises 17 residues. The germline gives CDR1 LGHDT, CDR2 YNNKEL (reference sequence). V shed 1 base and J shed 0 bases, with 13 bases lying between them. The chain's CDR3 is CASSQVTVPNSGNTIYF. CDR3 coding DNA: TGTGCCAGCAGCCAAGTTACGGTACCTAACTCTGGAAACACCATATATTTT.

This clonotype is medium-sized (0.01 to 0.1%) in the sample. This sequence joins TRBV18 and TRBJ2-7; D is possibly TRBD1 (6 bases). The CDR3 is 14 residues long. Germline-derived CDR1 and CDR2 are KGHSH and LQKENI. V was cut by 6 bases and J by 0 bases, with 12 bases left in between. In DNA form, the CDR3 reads TGTGCCAGCTCCCCAGTGGACAGCTCCTACGAGCAGTACTTC. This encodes CASSPVDSSYEQYF. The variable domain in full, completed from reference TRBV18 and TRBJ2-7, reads NAGVMQNPRHLVRRRGQEARLRCSPMKGHSHVYWYRQLPEEGLKFMVYLQKENIIDESGMPKERFSAEFPKEGPSILRIQQVVRGDSAAYFCASSPVDSSYEQYFGPGTRLTVT.

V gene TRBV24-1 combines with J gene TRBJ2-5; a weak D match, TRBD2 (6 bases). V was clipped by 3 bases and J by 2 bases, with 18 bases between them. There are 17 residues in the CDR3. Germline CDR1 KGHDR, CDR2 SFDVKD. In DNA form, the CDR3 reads TGTGCCACCAGTGATCCCGGAGGTAGCGGAGTTCAAGAGACCCAGTACTTC. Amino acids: CATSDPGGSGVQETQYF.

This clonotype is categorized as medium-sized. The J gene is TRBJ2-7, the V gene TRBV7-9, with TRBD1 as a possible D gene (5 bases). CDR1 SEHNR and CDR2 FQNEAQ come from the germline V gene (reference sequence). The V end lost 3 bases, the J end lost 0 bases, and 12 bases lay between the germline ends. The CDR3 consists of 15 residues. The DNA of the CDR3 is TGTGCCAGCAGCTTGGCACAGGCCGACTCCTACGAGCAGTACTTC. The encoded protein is CASSLAQADSYEQYF.

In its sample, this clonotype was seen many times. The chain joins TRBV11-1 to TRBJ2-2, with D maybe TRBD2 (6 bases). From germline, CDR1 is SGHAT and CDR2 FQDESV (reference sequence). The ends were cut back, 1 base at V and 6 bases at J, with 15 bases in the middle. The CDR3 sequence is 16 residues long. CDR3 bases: TGTGCCAGCAGCTTAGGGAGGGACCCCGTGGCCGGGGAGCTGTTTTTT. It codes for CASSLGRDPVAGELFF.

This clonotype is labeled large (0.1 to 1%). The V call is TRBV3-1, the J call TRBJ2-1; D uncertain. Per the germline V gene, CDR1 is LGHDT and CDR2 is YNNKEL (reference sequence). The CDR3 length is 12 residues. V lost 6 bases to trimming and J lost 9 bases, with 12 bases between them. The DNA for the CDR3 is TGTGCCAGCAGTCCTATAGGCAGTGAGCAGTTCTTC. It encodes CASSPIGSEQFF.

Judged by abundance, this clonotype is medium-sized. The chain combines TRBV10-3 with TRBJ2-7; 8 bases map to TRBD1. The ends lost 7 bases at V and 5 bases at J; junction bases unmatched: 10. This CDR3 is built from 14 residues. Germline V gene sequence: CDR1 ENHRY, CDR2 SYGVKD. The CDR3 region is CAIMGGQGPDEQYF. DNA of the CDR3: TGTGCCATCATGGGAGGACAGGGCCCAGACGAGCAGTACTTC.

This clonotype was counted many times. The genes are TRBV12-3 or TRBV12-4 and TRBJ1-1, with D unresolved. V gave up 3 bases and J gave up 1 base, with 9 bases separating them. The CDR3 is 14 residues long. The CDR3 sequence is CASSFTGENTEAFF. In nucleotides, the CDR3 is TGTGCCAGCAGTTTCACTGGGGAGAACACTGAAGCTTTCTTT.

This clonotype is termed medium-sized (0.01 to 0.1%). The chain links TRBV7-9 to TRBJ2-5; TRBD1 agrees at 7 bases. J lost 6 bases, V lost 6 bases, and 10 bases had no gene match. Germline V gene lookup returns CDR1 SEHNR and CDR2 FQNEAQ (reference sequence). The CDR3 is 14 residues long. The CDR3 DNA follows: TGTGCCAGCAGTTTGATGGCAGGGGGAAAGACCCAGTACTTC. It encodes CASSLMAGGKTQYF.

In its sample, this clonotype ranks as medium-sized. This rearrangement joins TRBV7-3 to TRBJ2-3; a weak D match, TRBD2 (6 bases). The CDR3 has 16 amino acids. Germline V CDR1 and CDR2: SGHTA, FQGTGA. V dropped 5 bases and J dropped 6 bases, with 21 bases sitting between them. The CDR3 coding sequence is TGTGCCAGCAGCCCCCAACCGGTAGCGGTGTTCGATACGCAGTATTTT. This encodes CASSPQPVAVFDTQYF.

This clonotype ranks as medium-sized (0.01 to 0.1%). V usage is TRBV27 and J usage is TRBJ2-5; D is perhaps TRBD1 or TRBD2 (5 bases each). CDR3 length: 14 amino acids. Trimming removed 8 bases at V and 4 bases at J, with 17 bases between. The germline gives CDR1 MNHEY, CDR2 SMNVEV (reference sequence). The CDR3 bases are TGTGCCAGCGCTATGGGACGATACAGAGAGACCCAGTACTTC. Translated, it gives CASAMGRYRETQYF.

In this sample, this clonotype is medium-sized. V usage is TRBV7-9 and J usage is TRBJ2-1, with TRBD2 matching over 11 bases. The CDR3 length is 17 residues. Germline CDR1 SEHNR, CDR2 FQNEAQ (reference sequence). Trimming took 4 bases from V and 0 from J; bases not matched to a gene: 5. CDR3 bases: TGTGCCAGCAGCTCGAGACTAGCGGGACACTCCTACAATGAGCAGTTCTTC. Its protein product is CASSSRLAGHSYNEQFF.

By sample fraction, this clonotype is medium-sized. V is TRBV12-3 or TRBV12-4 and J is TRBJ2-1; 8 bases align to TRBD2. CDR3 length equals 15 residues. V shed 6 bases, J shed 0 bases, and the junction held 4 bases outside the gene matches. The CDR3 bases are TGTGCCAGCAGAGTAGCGGGAAGCTCCTACAATGAGCAGTTCTTC. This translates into CASRVAGSSYNEQFF.

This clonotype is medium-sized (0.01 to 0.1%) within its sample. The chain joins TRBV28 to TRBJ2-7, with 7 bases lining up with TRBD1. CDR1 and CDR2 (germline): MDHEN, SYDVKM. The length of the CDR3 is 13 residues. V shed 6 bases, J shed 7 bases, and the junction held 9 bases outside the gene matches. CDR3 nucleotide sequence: TGTGCCAGCAGCCTAGGGACAGCCGGGGAGCAGTACTTC. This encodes CASSLGTAGEQYF.

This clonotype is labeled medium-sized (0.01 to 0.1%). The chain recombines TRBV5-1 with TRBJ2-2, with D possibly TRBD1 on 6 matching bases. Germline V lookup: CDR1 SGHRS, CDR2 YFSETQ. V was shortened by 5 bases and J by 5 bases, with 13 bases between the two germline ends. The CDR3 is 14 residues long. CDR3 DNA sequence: TGCGCCAGCAGGCTCCAAACAGGGACCGGGGAGCTGTTTTTT. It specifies CASRLQTGTGELFF.